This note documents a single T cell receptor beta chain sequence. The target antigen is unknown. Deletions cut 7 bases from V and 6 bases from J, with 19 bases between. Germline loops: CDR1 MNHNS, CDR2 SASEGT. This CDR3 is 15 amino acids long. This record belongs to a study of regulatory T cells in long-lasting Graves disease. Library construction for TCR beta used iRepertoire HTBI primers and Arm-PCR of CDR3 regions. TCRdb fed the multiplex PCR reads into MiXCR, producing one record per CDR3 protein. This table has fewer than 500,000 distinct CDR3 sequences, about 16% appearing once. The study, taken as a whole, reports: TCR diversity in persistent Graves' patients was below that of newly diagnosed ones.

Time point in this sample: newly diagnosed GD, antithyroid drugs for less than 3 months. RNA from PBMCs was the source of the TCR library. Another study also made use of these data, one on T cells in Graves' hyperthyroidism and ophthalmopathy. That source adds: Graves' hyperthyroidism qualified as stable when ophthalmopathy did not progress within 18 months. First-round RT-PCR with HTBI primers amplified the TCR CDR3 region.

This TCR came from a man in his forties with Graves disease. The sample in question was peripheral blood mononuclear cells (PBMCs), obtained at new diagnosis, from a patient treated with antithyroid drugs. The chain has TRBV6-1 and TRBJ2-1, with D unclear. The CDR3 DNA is TGTGCCAGCACCGACGTTTCCCAACACGTCAATGAGCAGTTCTTC. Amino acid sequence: CASTDVSQHVNEQFF.